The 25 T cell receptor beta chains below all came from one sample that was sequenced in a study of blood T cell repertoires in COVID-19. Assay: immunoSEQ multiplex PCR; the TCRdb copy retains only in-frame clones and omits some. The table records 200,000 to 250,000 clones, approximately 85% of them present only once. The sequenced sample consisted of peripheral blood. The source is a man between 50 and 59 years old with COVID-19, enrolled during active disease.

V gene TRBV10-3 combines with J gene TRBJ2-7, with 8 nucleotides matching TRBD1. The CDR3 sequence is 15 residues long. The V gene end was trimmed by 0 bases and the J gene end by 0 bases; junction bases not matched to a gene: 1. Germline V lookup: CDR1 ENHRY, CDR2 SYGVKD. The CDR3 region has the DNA TGTGCCATCAGTGAGTCGGGACAGGCCTCCTACGAGCAGTACTTC. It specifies CAISESGQASYEQYF.

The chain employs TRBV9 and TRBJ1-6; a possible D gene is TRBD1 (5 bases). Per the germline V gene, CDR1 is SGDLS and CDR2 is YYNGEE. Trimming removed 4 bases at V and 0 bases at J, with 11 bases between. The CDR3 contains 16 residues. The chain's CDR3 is CASSPRRGSYNSPLHF. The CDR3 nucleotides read TGTGCCAGCAGCCCTCGGAGGGGCTCCTATAATTCACCCCTCCACTTT.

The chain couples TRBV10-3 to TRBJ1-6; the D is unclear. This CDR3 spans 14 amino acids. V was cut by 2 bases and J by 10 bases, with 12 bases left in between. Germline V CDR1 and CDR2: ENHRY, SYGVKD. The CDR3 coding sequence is TGTGCCATCAGTGAGCGAGAGGGAAGGTCACCCCTCCACTTT. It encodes CAISEREGRSPLHF.

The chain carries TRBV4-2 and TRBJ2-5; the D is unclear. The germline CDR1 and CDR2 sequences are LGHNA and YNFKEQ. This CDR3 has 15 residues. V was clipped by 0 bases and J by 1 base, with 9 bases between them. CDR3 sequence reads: CASSQDSNSQETQYF. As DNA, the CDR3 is TGTGCCAGCAGCCAAGATAGCAATAGCCAAGAGACCCAGTACTTC.

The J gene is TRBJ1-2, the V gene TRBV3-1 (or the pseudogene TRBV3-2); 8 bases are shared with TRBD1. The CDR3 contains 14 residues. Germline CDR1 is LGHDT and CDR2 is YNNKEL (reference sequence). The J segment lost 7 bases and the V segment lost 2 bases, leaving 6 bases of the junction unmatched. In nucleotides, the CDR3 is TGTGCCAGCAGCCAAACAGGGGGGAGAAGTGGCTACACCTTC. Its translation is CASSQTGGRSGYTF.

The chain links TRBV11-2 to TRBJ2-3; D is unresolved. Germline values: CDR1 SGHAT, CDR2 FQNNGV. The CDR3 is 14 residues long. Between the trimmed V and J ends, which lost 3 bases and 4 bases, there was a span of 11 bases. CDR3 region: CASSFRSIADTQYF. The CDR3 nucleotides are TGTGCCAGCAGCTTCCGGTCGATTGCAGATACGCAGTATTTT.

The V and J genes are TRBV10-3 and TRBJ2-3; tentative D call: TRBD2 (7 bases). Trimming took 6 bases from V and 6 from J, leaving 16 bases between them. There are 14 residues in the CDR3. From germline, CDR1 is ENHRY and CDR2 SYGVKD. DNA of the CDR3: TGTGCCATCAGGCCCCCGGGGGGCCGGGATACGCAGTATTTT. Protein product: CAIRPPGGRDTQYF.

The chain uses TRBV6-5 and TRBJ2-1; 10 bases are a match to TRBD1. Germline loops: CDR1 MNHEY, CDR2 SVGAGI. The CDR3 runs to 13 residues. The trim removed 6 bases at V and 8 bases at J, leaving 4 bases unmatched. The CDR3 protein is CASRLDRGHEQFF. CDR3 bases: TGTGCCAGCAGGCTCGACAGGGGGCATGAGCAGTTCTTC.

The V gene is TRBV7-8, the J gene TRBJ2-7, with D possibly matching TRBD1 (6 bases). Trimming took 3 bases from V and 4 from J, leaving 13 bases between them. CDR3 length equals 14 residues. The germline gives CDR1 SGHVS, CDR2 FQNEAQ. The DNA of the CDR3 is TGTGCCAGCAGCTTTCCTGGGGGCGGGTACGAGCAGTACTTC. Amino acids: CASSFPGGGYEQYF.

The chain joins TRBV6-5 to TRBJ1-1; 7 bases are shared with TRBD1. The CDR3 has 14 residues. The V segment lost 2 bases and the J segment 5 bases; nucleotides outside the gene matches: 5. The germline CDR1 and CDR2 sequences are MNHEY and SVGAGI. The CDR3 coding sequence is TGTGCCAGCAGTTACACGACAGGGTGGACTGAAGCTTTCTTT. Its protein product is CASSYTTGWTEAFF.

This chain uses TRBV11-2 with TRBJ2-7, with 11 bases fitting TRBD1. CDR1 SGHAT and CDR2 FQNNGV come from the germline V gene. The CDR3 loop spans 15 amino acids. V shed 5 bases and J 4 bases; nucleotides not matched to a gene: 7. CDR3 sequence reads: CASSPRTGGVYEQYF. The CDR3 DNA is TGTGCCAGCAGCCCCCGGACAGGGGGCGTTTACGAGCAGTACTTC.

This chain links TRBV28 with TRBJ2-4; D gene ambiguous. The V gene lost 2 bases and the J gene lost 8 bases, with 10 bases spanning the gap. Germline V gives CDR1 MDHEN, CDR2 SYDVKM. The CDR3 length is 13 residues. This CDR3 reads CASSLEVTDIQYF. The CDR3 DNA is TGTGCCAGCAGTTTAGAAGTCACGGACATTCAGTACTTC.

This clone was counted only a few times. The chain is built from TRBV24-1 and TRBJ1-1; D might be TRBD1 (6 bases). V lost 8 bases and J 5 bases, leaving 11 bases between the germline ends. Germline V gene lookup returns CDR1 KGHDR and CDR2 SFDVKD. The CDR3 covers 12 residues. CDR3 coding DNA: TGTGCCACCACGACAGGAGGAACTGAAGCTTTCTTT. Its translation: CATTTGGTEAFF.

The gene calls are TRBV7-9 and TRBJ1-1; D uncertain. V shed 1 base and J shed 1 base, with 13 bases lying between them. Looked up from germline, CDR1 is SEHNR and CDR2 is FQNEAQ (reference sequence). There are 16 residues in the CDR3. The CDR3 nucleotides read TGTGCCAGCAGCTTAGGTAAGGTGGGCCCGAACACTGAAGCTTTCTTT. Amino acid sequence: CASSLGKVGPNTEAFF.

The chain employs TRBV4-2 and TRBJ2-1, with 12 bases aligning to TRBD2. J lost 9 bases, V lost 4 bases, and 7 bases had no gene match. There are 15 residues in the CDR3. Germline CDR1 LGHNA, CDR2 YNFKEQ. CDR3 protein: CASSLSSGGAPEQFF. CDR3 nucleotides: TGTGCCAGCAGCCTCTCTAGCGGGGGGGCCCCTGAGCAGTTCTTC.

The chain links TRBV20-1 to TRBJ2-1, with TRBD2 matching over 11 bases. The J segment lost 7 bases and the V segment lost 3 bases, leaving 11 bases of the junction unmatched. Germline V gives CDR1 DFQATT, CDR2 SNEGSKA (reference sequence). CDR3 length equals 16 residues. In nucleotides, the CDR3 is TGCAGTGCTAGTAGACTTAGCGGGGGGGCTAGGAATGAGCAGTTCTTC. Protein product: CSASRLSGGARNEQFF.

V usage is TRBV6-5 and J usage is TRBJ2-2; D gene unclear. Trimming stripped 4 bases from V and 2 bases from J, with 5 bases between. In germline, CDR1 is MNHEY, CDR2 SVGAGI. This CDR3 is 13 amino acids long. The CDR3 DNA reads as TGTGCCAGCAGTTTCATTAACACCGGGGAGCTGTTTTTT. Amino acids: CASSFINTGELFF.

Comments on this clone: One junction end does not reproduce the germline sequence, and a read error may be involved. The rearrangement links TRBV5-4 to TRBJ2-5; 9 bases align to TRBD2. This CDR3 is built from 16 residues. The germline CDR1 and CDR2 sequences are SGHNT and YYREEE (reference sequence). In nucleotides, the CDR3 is TGTGCCAGCAGCTTGGGACTAGCGGCACTCCAAGAAACCCAGTACTTC. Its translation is CASSLGLAALQETQYF.

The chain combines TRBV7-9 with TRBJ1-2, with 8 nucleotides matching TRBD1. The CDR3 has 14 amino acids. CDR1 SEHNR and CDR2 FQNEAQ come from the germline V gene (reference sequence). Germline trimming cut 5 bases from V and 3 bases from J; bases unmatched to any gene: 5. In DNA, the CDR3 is TGTGCCAGCAGCGAAAACAGGGGGGACTATGGCTACACCTTC. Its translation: CASSENRGDYGYTF. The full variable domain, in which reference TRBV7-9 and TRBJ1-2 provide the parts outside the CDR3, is DTGVSQNPRHKITKRGQNVTFRCDPISEHNRLYWYRQTLGQGPEFLTYFQNEAQLEKSRLLSDRFSAERPKGSFSTLEIQRTEQGDSAMYLCASSENRGDYGYTFGSGTRLTVV.

CDR3 loop: CARTQGTGELFF. Written as DNA, the CDR3 is TGTGCTCGTACTCAGGGGACCGGGGAGCTGTTTTTT. The chain has TRBV30 and TRBJ2-2; the D gene is possibly TRBD1 (6 bases). CDR1 GTSNPN and CDR2 SVGIG come from the germline V gene (reference sequence). This CDR3 has 12 residues.

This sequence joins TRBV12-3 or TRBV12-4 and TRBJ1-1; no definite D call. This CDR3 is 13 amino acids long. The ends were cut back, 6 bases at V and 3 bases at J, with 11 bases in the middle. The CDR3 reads CASRRFVDTEAFF. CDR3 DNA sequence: TGTGCCAGCAGGCGTTTCGTGGACACTGAAGCTTTCTTT.

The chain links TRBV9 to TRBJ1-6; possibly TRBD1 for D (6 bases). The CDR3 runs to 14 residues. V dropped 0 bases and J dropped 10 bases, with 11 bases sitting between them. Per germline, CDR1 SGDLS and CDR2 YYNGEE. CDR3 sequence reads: CASSVEGVASPLHF. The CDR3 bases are TGTGCCAGCAGCGTAGAGGGGGTGGCCTCACCCCTCCACTTT. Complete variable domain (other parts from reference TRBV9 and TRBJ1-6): DSGVTQTPKHLITATGQRVTLRCSPRSGDLSVYWYQQSLDQGLQFLIQYYNGEERAKGNILERFSAQQFPDLHSELNLSSLELGDSALYFCASSVEGVASPLHFGNGTRLTVT.

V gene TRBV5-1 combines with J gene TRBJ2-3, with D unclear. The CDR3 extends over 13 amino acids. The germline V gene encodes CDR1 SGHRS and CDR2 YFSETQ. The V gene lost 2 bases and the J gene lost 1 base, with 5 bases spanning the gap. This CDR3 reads CASSFSGTDTQYF. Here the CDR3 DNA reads TGCGCCAGCAGCTTCTCAGGCACAGATACGCAGTATTTT.

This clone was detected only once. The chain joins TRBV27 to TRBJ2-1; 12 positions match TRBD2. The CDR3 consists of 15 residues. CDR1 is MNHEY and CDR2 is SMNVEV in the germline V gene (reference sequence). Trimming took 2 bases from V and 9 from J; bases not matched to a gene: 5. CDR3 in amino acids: CASSLLAGGLGEQFF. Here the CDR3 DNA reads TGTGCCAGCAGTTTACTAGCGGGGGGGTTAGGTGAGCAGTTCTTC.

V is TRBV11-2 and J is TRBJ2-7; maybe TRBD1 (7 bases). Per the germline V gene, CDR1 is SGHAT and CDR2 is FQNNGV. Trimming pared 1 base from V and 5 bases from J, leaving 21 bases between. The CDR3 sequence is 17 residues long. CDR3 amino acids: CASSLVGGLGDSNEQYF. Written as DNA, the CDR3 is TGTGCCAGCAGCTTAGTCGGAGGGTTGGGGGACAGCAACGAGCAGTACTTC.